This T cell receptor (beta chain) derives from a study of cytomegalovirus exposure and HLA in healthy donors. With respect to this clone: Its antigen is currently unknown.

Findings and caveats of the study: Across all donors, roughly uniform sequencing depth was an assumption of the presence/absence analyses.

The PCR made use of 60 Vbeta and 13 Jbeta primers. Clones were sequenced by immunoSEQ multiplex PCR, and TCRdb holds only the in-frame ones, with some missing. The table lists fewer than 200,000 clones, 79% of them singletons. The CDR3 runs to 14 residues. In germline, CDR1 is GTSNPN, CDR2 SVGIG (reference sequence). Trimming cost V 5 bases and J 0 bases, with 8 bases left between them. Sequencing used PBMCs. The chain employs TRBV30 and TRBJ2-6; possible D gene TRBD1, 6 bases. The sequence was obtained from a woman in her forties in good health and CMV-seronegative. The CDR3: CAWLDSSGANVLTF. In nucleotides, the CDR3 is TGTGCCTGGCTGGACAGCTCTGGGGCCAACGTCCTGACTTTC. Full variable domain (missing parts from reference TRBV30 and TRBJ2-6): SQTIHQWPATLVQPVGSPLSLECTVEGTSNPNLYWYRQAAGRGLQLLFYSVGIGQISSEVPQNLSASRPQDRQFILSSKKLLLSDSGFYLCAWLDSSGANVLTFGAGSRLTVL.